These T cell receptor beta chains were read from a single sample in a study of regulatory T cells in long-lasting Graves disease. MiXCR, run by TCRdb on the multiplex PCR reads, gives a single entry per CDR3 protein. Of around 400,000 distinct CDR3 sequences in the sample, approximately 10% were seen once. This sample also appeared in a second study, on T cells in Graves' hyperthyroidism and ophthalmopathy.

The sample was peripheral blood mononuclear cells (PBMCs), taken at new diagnosis, from a patient treated with antithyroid drugs. The receptors originated from a woman younger than 35 with Graves disease. CDR3s include the opening cysteine and the closing phenylalanine or tryptophan.

J,V,CDR3
TRBJ2-7,TRBV18,CASSLAAGMNYEQYF
TRBJ1-1,TRBV20-1,CSASRQGDTEAFF
TRBJ1-5,TRBV4-2,CASSLGTPASEPQHF
TRBJ1-6,TRBV5-6,CASSLGGRFNSPLHF
TRBJ2-1,TRBV10-3,CASRVRVNNEQFF
TRBJ2-1,TRBV27,CASSPGSGYNEQFF
TRBJ1-6,TRBV20-1,CSARTSSYNPPLHF
TRBJ1-1,TRBV30,CAWMWGDKTEAFF
TRBJ2-1,TRBV20-1,CSARPRLKSSYNEQFF
TRBJ2-3,TRBV12-3/TRBV12-4,CASSAWGGLTDTQYF
TRBJ2-5,TRBV7-9,CASSLPSGETQYF
TRBJ1-2,TRBV15,CATSRDVTGGIDTF
TRBJ2-2,TRBV24-1,CATSDSAYLGTSGNEVTGELFF
TRBJ2-7,TRBV7-3,CASSLAGGPYYEQYF
TRBJ2-1,TRBV4-3,CASSQVGTDGNEQFF
TRBJ2-1,TRBV4-2,CASSQDGIANPFF
TRBJ2-7,TRBV10-2,CASSDPGTGLYEQYF
TRBJ2-7,TRBV4-1,CASSQGETGGTYEQYF
TRBJ1-3,TRBV7-9,CASSPRVPSGNTIYF
TRBJ1-1,TRBV20-1,CSAGPGHMNTEAFF
TRBJ1-1,TRBV19,CASSISIHANTEAFF
TRBJ2-7,TRBV9,CASSVEYEQYF
TRBJ2-3,TRBV20-1,CSASTSGITDTQYF
TRBJ1-2,TRBV4-1,CASSQRRRTGGRDYGYTF
TRBJ2-5,TRBV4-3,CASSQETRGTQYF
TRBJ2-1,TRBV27,CASINPGPYNEQFF
TRBJ2-1,TRBV10-3,CAISESYDNEQFF
TRBJ2-7,TRBV20-1,CSASVMGTLLDYEQYF
TRBJ2-1,TRBV12-3/TRBV12-4,CASIIRVGPGNNEQFF
TRBJ2-5,TRBV5-6,CASSITGQQETQYF